This T cell receptor (beta chain) is from a study of blood T cell repertoires in COVID-19 (TCRdb year 2020). Regarding the research as a whole: The collaborator samples originated in the United States, Italy and Spain and spanned the acute and convalescent phases of COVID-19. The repertoires were released in a freely available public database intended as a resource for research on the immune response to SARS-CoV-2. Where available, HLA class I and class II types were taken from metadata supplied by the sample provider and were not determined by assay-based typing. The samples were drawn from two sources: the first 160 participants of the ongoing ImmuneRACE study, and 1,000 to 1,500 subjects contributed by 6 global collaborators. The prospective study material was composed of cDNA or gDNA derived from T cells, B-cell-depleted T cells, or PBMCs. The dataset comprised deeply sampled blood TCRbeta repertoires from subjects exposed to, actively infected with, or recovered from COVID-19. Nearly every sample came with metadata listing a de-identified subject ID, COVID-19 status, age in years and sex. Beyond this particular receptor, the publication reports: The quantity of clinical and demographic metadata differed by source and by participant and was supplied without curation.

The CDR3 numbers 15 residues from cysteine through phenylalanine. Here the CDR3 DNA is all that survives: 45 bases in frame from base 1. The CDR1 and CDR2 encoded by the germline V gene are MDHEN and SYDVKM. V and J are trimmed by 2 bases and 5 bases, and the gene matches miss 7 bases of the junction. Collaborating institutions collected whole blood in K2EDTA tubes following their own protocols. For TCRbeta analysis, collaborator samples were shipped as frozen whole blood, as isolated PBMCs, or as DNA extracted from either sample type. TCRbeta CDR3 regions were amplified from genomic DNA by means of the immunoSEQ Assay, a bias-controlled multiplex PCR. Per the original workflow: Nucleated cell counts per sample were estimated from amplification of reference gene primers within the assay. Sequence reads were collapsed and filtered to measure the absolute abundance of every unique TCRbeta CDR3 rearrangement. For each sample, productive Simpson clonality was calculated as the square root of Simpson's diversity index across productive rearrangements. In its TCRdb copy, this immuneACCESS table keeps in-frame sequences only and misses some clones. Where compared with another copy, unresolved V genes explain less than half of these, and the others have no known cause. D and trimming were read from the DNA, whereas the V and J calls and clone size are those reported in that table. Across this sample there are about 86,000 clones, with around 86% seen only once. The leading ten clones occupy 1.1% of the sample.

This clone was counted a few times. Its antigen is not yet known. No per-base quality is available; no much larger clone lies one base away. Material for sequencing was peripheral blood. The sequence derives from a human donor in a cohort sampled during active COVID-19. This sequence uses TRBV28 and TRBJ2-7, with 9 bases aligning to TRBD1. The CDR3 corresponds to CASSLTGQGSNEQYF. The DNA sequence is as follows: TGTGCCAGCAGTTTAACTGGACAGGGGAGCAACGAGCAGTACTTC.